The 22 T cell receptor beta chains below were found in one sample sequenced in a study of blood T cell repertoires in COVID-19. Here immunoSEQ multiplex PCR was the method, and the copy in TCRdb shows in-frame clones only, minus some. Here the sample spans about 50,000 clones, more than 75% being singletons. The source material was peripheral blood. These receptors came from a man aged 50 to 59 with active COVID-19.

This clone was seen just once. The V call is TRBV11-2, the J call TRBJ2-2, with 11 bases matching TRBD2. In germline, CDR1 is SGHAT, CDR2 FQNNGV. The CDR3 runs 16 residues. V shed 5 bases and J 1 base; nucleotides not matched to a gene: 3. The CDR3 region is CASSPLAGGNTGELFF. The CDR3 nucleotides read TGTGCCAGCAGCCCTCTAGCGGGGGGGAACACCGGGGAGCTGTTTTTT.

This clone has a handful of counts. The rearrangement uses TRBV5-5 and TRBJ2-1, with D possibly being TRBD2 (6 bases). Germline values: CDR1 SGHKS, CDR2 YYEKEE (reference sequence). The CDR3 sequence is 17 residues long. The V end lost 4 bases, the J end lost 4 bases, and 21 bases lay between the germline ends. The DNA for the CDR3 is TGTGCCAGCAGCCAGACCGGGACTCAAACGCTTTACAATGAGCAGTTCTTC. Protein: CASSQTGTQTLYNEQFF.

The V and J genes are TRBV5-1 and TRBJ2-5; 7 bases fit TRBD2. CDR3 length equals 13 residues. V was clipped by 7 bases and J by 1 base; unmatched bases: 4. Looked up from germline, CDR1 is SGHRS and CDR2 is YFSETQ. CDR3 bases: TGCGCCAGCGCTAGCGGCCTCCAAGAGACCCAGTACTTC. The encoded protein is CASASGLQETQYF.

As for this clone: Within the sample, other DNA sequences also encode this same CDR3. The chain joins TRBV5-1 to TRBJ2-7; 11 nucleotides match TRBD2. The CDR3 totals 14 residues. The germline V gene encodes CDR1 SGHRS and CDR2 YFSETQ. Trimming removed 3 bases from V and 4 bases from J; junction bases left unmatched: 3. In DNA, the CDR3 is TGCGCCAGCAGCTCGGGACTAGCGGATTACGAGCAGTACTTC. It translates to CASSSGLADYEQYF.

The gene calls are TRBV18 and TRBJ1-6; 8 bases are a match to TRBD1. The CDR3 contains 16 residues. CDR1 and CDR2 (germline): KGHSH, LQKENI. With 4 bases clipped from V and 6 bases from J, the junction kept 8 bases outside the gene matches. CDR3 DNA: TGTGCCAGCTCACGGGCCCAGGGGGCCACTAATTCACCCCTCCACTTT. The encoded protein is CASSRAQGATNSPLHF.

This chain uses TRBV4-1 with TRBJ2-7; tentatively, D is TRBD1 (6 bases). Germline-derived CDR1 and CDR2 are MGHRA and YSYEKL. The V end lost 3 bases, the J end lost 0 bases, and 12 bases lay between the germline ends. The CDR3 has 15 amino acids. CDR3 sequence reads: CASSQVRGPSYEQYF. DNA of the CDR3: TGCGCCAGCAGCCAGGTCAGGGGCCCCTCCTACGAGCAGTACTTC.

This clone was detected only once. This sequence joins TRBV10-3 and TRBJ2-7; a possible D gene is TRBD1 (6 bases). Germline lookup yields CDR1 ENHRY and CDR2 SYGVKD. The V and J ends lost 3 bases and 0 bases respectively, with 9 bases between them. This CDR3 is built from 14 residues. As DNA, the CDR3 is TGTGCCATCAGTGAAGGACAGAGCTCCTACGAGCAGTACTTC. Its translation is CAISEGQSSYEQYF.

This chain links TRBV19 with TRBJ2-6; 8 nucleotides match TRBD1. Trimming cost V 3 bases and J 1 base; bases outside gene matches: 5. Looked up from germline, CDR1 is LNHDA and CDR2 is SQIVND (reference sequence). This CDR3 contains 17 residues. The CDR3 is CASSIPGQASGANVLTF. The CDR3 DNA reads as TGTGCCAGTAGTATTCCGGGACAGGCGTCTGGGGCCAACGTCCTGACTTTC.

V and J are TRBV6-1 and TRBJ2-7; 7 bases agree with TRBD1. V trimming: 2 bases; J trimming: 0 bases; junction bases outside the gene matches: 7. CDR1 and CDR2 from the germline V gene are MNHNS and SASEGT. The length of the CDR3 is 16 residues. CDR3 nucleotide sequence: TGTGCCAGCAGTGAATTTGGGACAGTGTTCTCCTACGAGCAGTACTTC. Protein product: CASSEFGTVFSYEQYF.

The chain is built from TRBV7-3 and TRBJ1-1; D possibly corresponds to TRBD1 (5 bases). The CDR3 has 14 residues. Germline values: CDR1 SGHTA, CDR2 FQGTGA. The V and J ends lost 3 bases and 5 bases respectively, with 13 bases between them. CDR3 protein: CASSFGVQGTEAFF. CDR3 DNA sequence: TGTGCCAGCAGCTTTGGGGTCCAGGGAACTGAAGCTTTCTTT.

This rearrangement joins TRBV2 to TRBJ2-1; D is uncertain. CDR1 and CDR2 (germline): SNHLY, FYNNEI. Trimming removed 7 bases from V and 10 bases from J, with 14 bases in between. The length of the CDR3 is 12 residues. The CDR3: CASNQVAGEQFF. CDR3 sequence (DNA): TGTGCCAGCAACCAAGTAGCTGGGGAGCAGTTCTTC.

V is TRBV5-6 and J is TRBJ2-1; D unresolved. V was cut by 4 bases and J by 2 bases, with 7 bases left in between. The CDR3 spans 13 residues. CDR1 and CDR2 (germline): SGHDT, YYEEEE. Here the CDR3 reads CASSPPAYNEQFF. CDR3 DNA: TGTGCCAGCAGCCCCCCGGCCTACAATGAGCAGTTCTTC.

The CDR3 here is CASSYDGNYGYTF. DNA for the CDR3: TGTGCCAGCAGTTACGACGGGAACTATGGCTACACCTTC. V and J are TRBV6-5 and TRBJ1-2; D remains ambiguous. Germline CDR1 MNHEY, CDR2 SVGAGI. This CDR3 spans 13 amino acids. V was pared by 2 bases and J by 2 bases, with 6 bases between.

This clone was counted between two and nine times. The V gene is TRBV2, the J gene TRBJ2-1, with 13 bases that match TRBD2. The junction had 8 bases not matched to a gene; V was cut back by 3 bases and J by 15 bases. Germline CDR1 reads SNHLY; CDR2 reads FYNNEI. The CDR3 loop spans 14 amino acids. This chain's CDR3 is CASSDYGLAGVSFF. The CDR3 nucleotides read TGTGCCAGCAGTGATTATGGACTAGCGGGAGTTTCGTTCTTC.

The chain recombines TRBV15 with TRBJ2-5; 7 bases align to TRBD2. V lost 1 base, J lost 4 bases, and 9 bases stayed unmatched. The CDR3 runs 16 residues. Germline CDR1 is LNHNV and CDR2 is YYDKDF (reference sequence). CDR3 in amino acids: CATSRAPQPGGETQYF. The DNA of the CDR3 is TGTGCCACCAGCAGAGCCCCCCAACCGGGAGGAGAGACCCAGTACTTC.

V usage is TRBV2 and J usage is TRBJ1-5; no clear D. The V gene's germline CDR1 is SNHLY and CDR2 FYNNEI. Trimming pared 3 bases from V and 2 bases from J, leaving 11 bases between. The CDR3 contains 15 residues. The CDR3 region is CASSEGGVRNQPQHF. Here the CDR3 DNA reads TGTGCCAGCAGTGAGGGCGGGGTGCGCAATCAGCCCCAGCATTTT.

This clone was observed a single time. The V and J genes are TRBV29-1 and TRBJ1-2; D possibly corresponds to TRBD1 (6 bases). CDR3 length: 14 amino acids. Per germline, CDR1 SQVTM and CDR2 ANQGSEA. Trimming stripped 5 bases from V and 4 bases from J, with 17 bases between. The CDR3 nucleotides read TGCAGCGTTATAACAGGGTTCCCCTCCTATGGCTACACCTTC. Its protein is CSVITGFPSYGYTF.

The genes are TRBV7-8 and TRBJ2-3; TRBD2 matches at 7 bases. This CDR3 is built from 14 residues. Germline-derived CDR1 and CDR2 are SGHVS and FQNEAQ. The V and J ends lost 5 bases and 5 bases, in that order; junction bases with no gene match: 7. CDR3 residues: CASSAAGDRDTQYF. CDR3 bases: TGTGCCAGCAGCGCGGCGGGGGACCGAGATACGCAGTATTTT.

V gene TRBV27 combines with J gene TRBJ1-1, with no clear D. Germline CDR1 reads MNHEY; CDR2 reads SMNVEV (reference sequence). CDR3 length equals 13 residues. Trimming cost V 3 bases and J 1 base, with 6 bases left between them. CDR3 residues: CASSLTPNTEAFF. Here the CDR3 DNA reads TGTGCCAGCAGTTTGACACCGAACACTGAAGCTTTCTTT.

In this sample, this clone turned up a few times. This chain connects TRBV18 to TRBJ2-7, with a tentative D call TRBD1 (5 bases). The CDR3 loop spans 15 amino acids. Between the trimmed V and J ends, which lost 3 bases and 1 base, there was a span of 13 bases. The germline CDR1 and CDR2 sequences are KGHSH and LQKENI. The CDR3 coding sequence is TGTGCCAGCTCACCCTACGTGGGGCATTCCTACGAGCAGTACTTC. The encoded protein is CASSPYVGHSYEQYF.

CDR3 region: CASSPPGGLAGGKSYEQYF. The CDR3 DNA follows: TGTGCCAGCAGTCCCCCGGGGGGACTAGCGGGAGGAAAATCCTACGAGCAGTACTTC. The chain couples TRBV28 to TRBJ2-7, with 15 nucleotides matching TRBD2. This CDR3 contains 19 residues. V was clipped by 5 bases and J by 1 base; unmatched bases: 12. CDR1 is MDHEN, CDR2 SYDVKM, per germline.

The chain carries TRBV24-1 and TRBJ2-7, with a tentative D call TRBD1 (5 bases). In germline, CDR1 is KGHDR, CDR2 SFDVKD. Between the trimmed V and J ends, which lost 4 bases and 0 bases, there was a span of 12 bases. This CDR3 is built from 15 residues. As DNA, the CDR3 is TGTGCCACCAGTGACCCAGACAGAGACTCCTACGAGCAGTACTTC. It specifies CATSDPDRDSYEQYF.